This TCR beta chain originates from a study of T-cell reconstitution after alpha-beta-depleted transplantation in children. Study-wide results and caveats: Several hundred graft clones that had expanded were reportedly the source of alpha-beta T cells about two months after transplant.

There are 19 residues in the CDR3. Trimming took 1 base from V and 0 from J; bases not matched to a gene: 9. Germline V gives CDR1 KGHSH, CDR2 LQKENI. This clonotype was counted only a few times. Its target is not known. Unique molecular identifiers were incorporated into the prepared TCRbeta library. TCRdb used MiXCR to reprocess the PCR reads, holding one entry per CDR3 protein. Here the sample spans a few hundred thousand distinct CDR3 sequences, approximately 13% being singletons. The source material was PBMCs, mostly from graft donor cells, sampled 360 days after TCRalphabeta/CD19-depleted stem cell transplant. V usage is TRBV18 and J usage is TRBJ2-1, with 10 bases aligning to TRBD2. This clonotype originated in a male patient younger than 18 who had a stem cell transplant for acute myeloid leukemia, so the T cells may come from the graft donor. The CDR3 region has the DNA TGTGCCAGCTCACCACATATGGCTAGCGGGAGTCCCTCCTACAATGAGCAGTTCTTC. This encodes CASSPHMASGSPSYNEQFF.